A selection of T cell receptor beta chains follows, all from one sample in a study of molecular identifiers for immune sequencing clone quantification. TCRdb redid the calling of the PCR reads with MiXCR, one entry per CDR3 protein. In the table there are approximately 63,000 distinct CDR3 sequences, about 20% of which are singletons. Sequenced input: naive CD8+ T cells from blood, with Jurkat cell RNA spiked in. Receptors originate from a human donor in good health. Some libraries in this study had Jurkat cell RNA spiked in. Both conserved end residues are part of each CDR3. A D gene is named only where the DNA matches it firmly. Part of the rows lack a size; the others show once, few, many or a class for expanded clones.

clone_size: many
d_call: NA
v_call: TRBV4-1
j_call: TRBJ1-1
cdr3_nt: TGCGCCAGCAGCCAAGAAGAAATGTTGAACACTGAAGCTTTCTTT
cdr3_aa: CASSQEEMLNTEAFF

clone_size: many
d_call: NA
v_call: TRBV5-8
j_call: TRBJ2-1
cdr3_nt: TGTGCCAGCAGCTTGGGGGCCAGGAATGAGCAGTTCTTC
cdr3_aa: CASSLGARNEQFF

clone_size: many
d_call: NA
v_call: TRBV18
j_call: TRBJ2-2
cdr3_nt: TGTGCCAGCTCACCGGGCGGGAACACCGGGGAGCTGTTTTTT
cdr3_aa: CASSPGGNTGELFF

clone_size: many
d_call: TRBD1
v_call: TRBV15
j_call: TRBJ2-7
cdr3_nt: TGTGCCACCTCCCAGGGACAGCCCTACGAGCAGTACTTC
cdr3_aa: CATSQGQPYEQYF

clone_size: many
d_call: TRBD1
v_call: TRBV3-1
j_call: TRBJ2-7
cdr3_nt: TGTGCCAGCAGCCCAGAGGGACAGGGCAGTTACGAGCAGTACTTC
cdr3_aa: CASSPEGQGSYEQYF

clone_size: few
d_call: NA
v_call: TRBV12-3/TRBV12-4
j_call: TRBJ2-1
cdr3_nt: TGTGCCAGCACCCACGAGGGACTCTACAATGAGCAGTTCTTC
cdr3_aa: CASTHEGLYNEQFF

clone_size: many
d_call: NA
v_call: TRBV10-3
j_call: TRBJ2-5
cdr3_nt: TGTGCCATCAGTCGGGGACCGGAGACCCAGTACTTC
cdr3_aa: CAISRGPETQYF

clone_size: many
d_call: NA
v_call: TRBV4-1
j_call: TRBJ1-2
cdr3_nt: TGCGCCAGCAGCCAACTGAGACATCCTCAGCTTGGCTACACCTTC
cdr3_aa: CASSQLRHPQLGYTF

clone_size: many
d_call: TRBD2
v_call: TRBV4-1
j_call: TRBJ2-1
cdr3_nt: TGCGCCAGCAGGCTAGCGGGAGTGAGTGAGCAGTTCTTC
cdr3_aa: CASRLAGVSEQFF

clone_size: few
d_call: TRBD2
v_call: TRBV6-1
j_call: TRBJ2-1
cdr3_nt: TGTGCCAGCAGTGAAATTGCGGGAGCCGACAATGAGCAGTTCTTC
cdr3_aa: CASSEIAGADNEQFF

clone_size: NA
d_call: NA
v_call: TRBV4-1
j_call: TRBJ1-4
cdr3_nt: TGCGCCAGCAGGTCACTCCTCAATGAAAAACTGTTTTTT
cdr3_aa: CASRSLLNEKLFF

clone_size: many
d_call: NA
v_call: TRBV7-9
j_call: TRBJ2-5
cdr3_nt: TGTGCCAGCAGCTTAGCGCGGGAGACCCAGTACTTC
cdr3_aa: CASSLARETQYF

clone_size: many
d_call: NA
v_call: TRBV4-1
j_call: TRBJ1-2
cdr3_nt: TGCGCCAGCAGCCAGCCCACAGGGTTTGGCTACACCTTC
cdr3_aa: CASSQPTGFGYTF

clone_size: many
d_call: NA
v_call: TRBV29-1
j_call: TRBJ1-2
cdr3_nt: TGCAGCGTTGACAGGGGCGCGGATTCGATGCTTGGCTACACCTTC
cdr3_aa: CSVDRGADSMLGYTF

clone_size: many
d_call: TRBD1
v_call: TRBV27
j_call: TRBJ1-5
cdr3_nt: TGTGCCAGCGGACTTACAGGGGGTAATCAGCCCCAGCATTTT
cdr3_aa: CASGLTGGNQPQHF

clone_size: NA
d_call: NA
v_call: TRBV30
j_call: TRBJ1-5
cdr3_nt: TGTGCCCGGAGCCCGACGGTTTATAGCAATCAGCCCCAGCATTTT
cdr3_aa: CARSPTVYSNQPQHF

clone_size: NA
d_call: NA
v_call: TRBV7-2
j_call: TRBJ1-1
cdr3_nt: TGTGCCAGCAGGCCAAACAGCGGGAACACTGAAGCTTTCTTT
cdr3_aa: CASRPNSGNTEAFF

clone_size: many
d_call: TRBD2
v_call: TRBV4-2
j_call: TRBJ2-3
cdr3_nt: TGTGCCAGCAGCCAAGGGGGAGGAGCGGGAGAGGGGGCAGATACGCAGTATTTT
cdr3_aa: CASSQGGGAGEGADTQYF

clone_size: many
d_call: TRBD1
v_call: TRBV7-9
j_call: TRBJ2-7
cdr3_nt: TGTGCCAGCAGCGCCGGGACAGGCACCTACGAGCAGTACTTC
cdr3_aa: CASSAGTGTYEQYF

clone_size: NA
d_call: TRBD2
v_call: TRBV11-3
j_call: TRBJ2-2
cdr3_nt: TGTGCCAGCAGCAACCGAGGACTAGCGGGAGGCCACCGCCCCGGGGAGCTGTTTTTT
cdr3_aa: CASSNRGLAGGHRPGELFF

clone_size: many
d_call: NA
v_call: TRBV20-1
j_call: TRBJ1-1
cdr3_nt: TGCAGTGCTAGTCAGGGTTCTCCTGAAGCTTTCTTT
cdr3_aa: CSASQGSPEAFF

clone_size: many
d_call: TRBD2
v_call: TRBV2
j_call: TRBJ2-1
cdr3_nt: TGTGCCATCGACCCCCTTGAAGAGCGGGAGAATGAGCAGTTCTTC
cdr3_aa: CAIDPLEERENEQFF

clone_size: NA
d_call: NA
v_call: TRBV11-2
j_call: TRBJ2-7
cdr3_nt: TGTGTCAGCAGAGGTGAACAGGTGCTCGAGCAGTACTTC
cdr3_aa: CVSRGEQVLEQYF

clone_size: NA
d_call: NA
v_call: TRBV12-3/TRBV12-4
j_call: TRBJ2-1
cdr3_nt: TGTGCCAGCAGCCAAACGAGGGACCCTCTGGGATACTCCTACAATGAGCAGTTCTTC
cdr3_aa: CASSQTRDPLGYSYNEQFF

clone_size: NA
d_call: TRBD2
v_call: TRBV2
j_call: TRBJ2-1
cdr3_nt: TGTGCCAGCAAAGCTAGCGGGACTAGCGGCACTAACAATGAGCAGTTCTTC
cdr3_aa: CASKASGTSGTNNEQFF

clone_size: few
d_call: TRBD2
v_call: TRBV11-2
j_call: TRBJ2-5
cdr3_nt: TGTGCCAGCAGCTTACACGTGCGGACTAGCGGGAGCCGCCAAGAGACCCAGTACTTC
cdr3_aa: CASSLHVRTSGSRQETQYF

clone_size: many
d_call: NA
v_call: TRBV4-3
j_call: TRBJ2-2
cdr3_nt: TGCGCCAGCAGCCAATCATCAGGGTTTCAGTTCGGGGAGCTGTTTTTT
cdr3_aa: CASSQSSGFQFGELFF

clone_size: many
d_call: NA
v_call: TRBV28
j_call: TRBJ2-4
cdr3_nt: TGTGCCAGCAGTCGTGACCGAAACATTCAGTACTTC
cdr3_aa: CASSRDRNIQYF

clone_size: many
d_call: NA
v_call: TRBV7-8
j_call: TRBJ1-1
cdr3_nt: TGTGCCAGCAGCCAATTCGCGGGGCTACAGAACACTGAAGCTTTCTTT
cdr3_aa: CASSQFAGLQNTEAFF

clone_size: many
d_call: NA
v_call: TRBV15
j_call: TRBJ2-3
cdr3_nt: TGTGCCACCAGCAGAGTCTCCCCCCGGGATGGGTCTTCCGCACAGATCACGCAGTATTTT
cdr3_aa: CATSRVSPRDGSSAQITQYF

clone_size: NA
d_call: NA
v_call: TRBV27
j_call: TRBJ2-5
cdr3_nt: TGTGCCAGCAGTCGACAAGAGACCCAGTACTTC
cdr3_aa: CASSRQETQYF

clone_size: many
d_call: NA
v_call: TRBV29-1
j_call: TRBJ2-1
cdr3_nt: TGCAGCGTTGAAGAAGTGGGGGGACCTTACAATGAGCAGTTCTTC
cdr3_aa: CSVEEVGGPYNEQFF

clone_size: many
d_call: NA
v_call: TRBV7-2
j_call: TRBJ1-2
cdr3_nt: TGTGCCAGCAGCTTAGTGGACCGATCTAACTATGGCTACACCTTC
cdr3_aa: CASSLVDRSNYGYTF

clone_size: many
d_call: NA
v_call: TRBV30
j_call: TRBJ1-1
cdr3_nt: TGTGCCTGGAGTACAGGGTTGAGAAATGAAGCTTTCTTT
cdr3_aa: CAWSTGLRNEAFF

clone_size: many
d_call: NA
v_call: TRBV4-1
j_call: TRBJ1-1
cdr3_nt: TGCGCCAGCAGCCCGACCGAAATGAACACTGAAGCTTTCTTT
cdr3_aa: CASSPTEMNTEAFF

clone_size: many
d_call: NA
v_call: TRBV24-1
j_call: TRBJ2-2
cdr3_nt: TGTGCCACCAGTGACTGGACGAGAAACACCGGGGAGCTGTTTTTT
cdr3_aa: CATSDWTRNTGELFF

clone_size: few
d_call: NA
v_call: TRBV7-9
j_call: TRBJ2-2
cdr3_nt: TGTGCCAGATCTAAGGGCACCGGGGAGCTGTTTTTT
cdr3_aa: CARSKGTGELFF

clone_size: many
d_call: NA
v_call: TRBV12-3/TRBV12-4
j_call: TRBJ1-1
cdr3_nt: TGTGCCAGCAGCTTGACGTTGTTTGCTGAAGCTTTCTTT
cdr3_aa: CASSLTLFAEAFF

clone_size: many
d_call: NA
v_call: TRBV19
j_call: TRBJ2-6
cdr3_nt: TGTGCCAGTAGTAACTGGGGGGCCAACGTCCTGACTTTC
cdr3_aa: CASSNWGANVLTF

clone_size: many
d_call: NA
v_call: TRBV13
j_call: TRBJ2-7
cdr3_nt: TGTGCCAGCAGCTTAGAGGGGCAGAACTACGAGCAGTACTTC
cdr3_aa: CASSLEGQNYEQYF

clone_size: NA
d_call: NA
v_call: TRBV7-8
j_call: TRBJ1-1
cdr3_nt: TGTGCCAGCAGCTTAGAATGGCGGGGGACGGAAGCTTTCTTT
cdr3_aa: CASSLEWRGTEAFF

clone_size: many
d_call: TRBD1
v_call: TRBV29-1
j_call: TRBJ1-2
cdr3_nt: TGCAGCGTTGAAGGGACAGGGGACTATGGCTACACCTTC
cdr3_aa: CSVEGTGDYGYTF

clone_size: many
d_call: TRBD1
v_call: TRBV28
j_call: TRBJ2-2
cdr3_nt: TGTGCCAGCAGTTTTGACAGGGAAAACACCGGGGAGCTGTTTTTT
cdr3_aa: CASSFDRENTGELFF

clone_size: many
d_call: NA
v_call: TRBV7-2
j_call: TRBJ2-7
cdr3_nt: TGTGCCAGCAGCTTGACTGACCCCTACGAGCAGTACTTC
cdr3_aa: CASSLTDPYEQYF

clone_size: NA
d_call: NA
v_call: TRBV27
j_call: TRBJ2-7
cdr3_nt: TGTGCCAGCAGTCACCCTGGATACGAGCAGTACTTC
cdr3_aa: CASSHPGYEQYF

clone_size: few
d_call: TRBD1
v_call: TRBV5-3
j_call: TRBJ1-5
cdr3_nt: TGTGCCAGCAGCTTGGGGACAGGGAAGCTGCCCCAGCATTTT
cdr3_aa: CASSLGTGKLPQHF

clone_size: NA
d_call: NA
v_call: TRBV4-2
j_call: TRBJ2-6
cdr3_nt: TGTGCCAACAGCCAAGGAAGGGGCTCTGGGGCCAACGTCCTGACTTTC
cdr3_aa: CANSQGRGSGANVLTF

clone_size: many
d_call: NA
v_call: TRBV2
j_call: TRBJ2-3
cdr3_nt: TGTGCCAGCACCCCCCTGTGGGGGTCAGATACGCAGTATTTT
cdr3_aa: CASTPLWGSDTQYF

clone_size: many
d_call: TRBD2
v_call: TRBV29-1
j_call: TRBJ2-7
cdr3_nt: TGCAGCGTTAACGGTTGGACATCGGGGGGCTACGAGCAGTACTTC
cdr3_aa: CSVNGWTSGGYEQYF

clone_size: many
d_call: NA
v_call: TRBV7-2
j_call: TRBJ1-1
cdr3_nt: TGTGCCAGCAGCTTAGGGATGGGGGGCGCGTACACTGAAGCTTTCTTT
cdr3_aa: CASSLGMGGAYTEAFF

clone_size: NA
d_call: NA
v_call: TRBV10-2
j_call: TRBJ2-2
cdr3_nt: TGCGCCAGCATGGGGACGACAGGGAACACCGGGGAGCTGTTTTTT
cdr3_aa: CASMGTTGNTGELFF

clone_size: many
d_call: NA
v_call: TRBV20-1
j_call: TRBJ2-7
cdr3_nt: TGCAGTGCTAGAGCTCGACTAGATTTGACCGTTATGACCGAGCAGTACTTC
cdr3_aa: CSARARLDLTVMTEQYF